This note documents a single T cell receptor (beta chain) sequence. Its antigen is not identified. Treatment denoted: roughly ten-day PBMC culture with coronavirus spike peptide pools or control peptides (ViraFEST assay). The CDR3 covers 14 residues. V lost 2 bases and J lost 3, with 10 bases in between. Cultured CD4+ T-cell DNA underwent Oncomine TCR Beta short-read sequencing. MiXCR, run by TCRdb on the PCR reads, gives a single entry per CDR3 protein. This sample yields some 4,000 distinct CDR3 sequences, of which around 21% are seen a single time; about 23% belongs to the top ten. The sample originates from a study of vaccination and CD4 T cells after COVID-19.

Sequenced material: CD4+ T cells from blood, cultured in vitro. The sequence derives from a human donor who had recovered from COVID-19. The V and J genes are TRBV12-3 or TRBV12-4 and TRBJ1-1; weak D call: TRBD1 (5 bases). CDR3 coding DNA: TGTGCCAGCAGTTTACAGGGTTCTTACACTGAAGCTTTCTTT. This encodes CASSLQGSYTEAFF.